The present T cell receptor (beta chain) was sequenced within a study of identical twins. This clonotype was picked up a small number of times. TCRdb called the 5' RACE reads again in MiXCR, with one record for every CDR3 protein. The sample yields hundreds of thousands of distinct CDR3 sequences, about an eighth seen once. With 5 bases clipped from V and 3 bases from J, the junction kept 2 bases outside the gene matches. Germline-derived CDR1 and CDR2 are KGHDR and SFDVKD. The CDR3 totals 13 residues. The chain recombines TRBV24-1 with TRBJ2-5; 7 positions agree with TRBD1. This clonotype was sampled from a woman aged 18 to 35 in good health. Sequenced input: memory (CD45RO+) T cells sorted from blood. Here the CDR3 DNA reads TGTGCCACCAGTGCGCAGGGGGAAGAGACCCAGTACTTC. Its translation is CATSAQGEETQYF.